The 23 T cell receptor beta chains presented below share a single source sample, sequenced in a study of CD4+ T cells in melanoma. Clones were read by immunoSEQ multiplex PCR, and TCRdb kept only the in-frame ones, dropping some. The sample lists roughly 110,000 clones; about 92% were seen once. Source material: peripheral blood. The origin of the receptors is a human donor with melanoma.

The chain recombines TRBV6-4 with TRBJ2-3; 7 positions match TRBD1. CDR1 and CDR2 (germline): MRHNA, SNTAGT. Trimming at V came to 5 bases and at J to 5 bases, leaving 4 bases not matched to a gene. The CDR3 runs 13 residues. The CDR3 loop reads CASSPDRKDTQYF. For the CDR3, the DNA is TGTGCCAGCAGTCCGGACAGGAAAGATACGCAGTATTTT.

CDR3 protein: CASSRDNSYNEQFF. CDR3 DNA: TGCGCCAGCAGTCGGGACAACTCCTACAATGAGCAGTTCTTC. The V gene is TRBV5-1, the J gene TRBJ2-1; tentative D call: TRBD1 (6 bases). Germline loops: CDR1 SGHRS, CDR2 YFSETQ. This CDR3 has 14 amino acids. Trimming removed 5 bases at V and 0 bases at J, with 9 bases between.

This chain connects TRBV7-9 to TRBJ2-1; 7 bases agree with TRBD1. Germline CDR1 SEHNR, CDR2 FQNEAQ (reference sequence). CDR3 length: 14 residues. The V segment lost 5 bases and the J segment 10 bases; nucleotides outside the gene matches: 11. The CDR3 nucleotides are TGTGCCAGCAGCGTAATAACAGGGGTTGGAGAGCAGTTCTTC. It encodes CASSVITGVGEQFF.

V is TRBV7-9 and J is TRBJ2-5, with D tentatively TRBD2 (7 bases). Germline CDR1 is SEHNR and CDR2 is FQNEAQ (reference sequence). There are 17 residues in the CDR3. V was pared by 5 bases and J by 4 bases, with 23 bases between. The CDR3 DNA sequence: TGTGCCAGCAGCCCCACAAGGGGGGGGCGCAAGTTAGAGACCCAGTACTTC. It encodes CASSPTRGGRKLETQYF.

This clone has a handful of counts. The V gene is TRBV6-1, the J gene TRBJ1-4; a weak D match, TRBD1 (5 bases). The germline V and J ends were trimmed by 5 bases and 3 bases, with 13 bases remaining between them. Looked up from germline, CDR1 is MNHNS and CDR2 is SASEGT. This CDR3 is built from 15 residues. The DNA of the CDR3 is TGTGCCAGCAGTCCTCGGTGGGGGTCTAATGAAAAACTGTTTTTT. Amino acid sequence: CASSPRWGSNEKLFF.

The V and J genes are TRBV19 and TRBJ1-3; D is unresolved. CDR1 and CDR2 from the germline V gene are LNHDA and SQIVND (reference sequence). This CDR3 comprises 14 residues. Between the trimmed V and J ends, which lost 3 bases and 1 base, there was a span of 7 bases. The CDR3 DNA is TGTGCCAGTAGTATTTTGACGTCTGGAAACACCATATATTTT. It codes for CASSILTSGNTIYF. Full variable domain (remainder filled in from reference TRBV19 and TRBJ1-3): DGGITQSPKYLFRKEGQNVTLSCEQNLNHDAMYWYRQDPGQGLRLIYYSQIVNDFQKGDIAEGYSVSREKKESFPLTVTSAQKNPTAFYLCASSILTSGNTIYFGEGSWLTVV.

This rearrangement joins TRBV7-7 to TRBJ2-2, with D unclear. The CDR3 length is 14 residues. The V and J ends lost 4 bases and 7 bases respectively, with 13 bases between them. Germline CDR1 is SSHAT and CDR2 is FNYEAQ (reference sequence). The DNA for the CDR3 is TGTGCCAGCAGCTCCACCCGCACCCGCGGGGAGCTGTTTTTT. It encodes CASSSTRTRGELFF. The whole variable domain, remainder taken from reference TRBV7-7 and TRBJ2-2, is GAGVSQSPRYKVTKRGQDVTLRCDPISSHATLYWYQQALGQGPEFLTYFNYEAQPDKSGLPSDRFSAERPEGSISTLTIQRTEQRDSAMYRCASSSTRTRGELFFGEGSRLTVL.

V gene TRBV5-1 combines with J gene TRBJ2-1, with D tentatively TRBD1 (6 bases). Trimming took off 0 bases at V and 2 bases at J, with 6 bases between the two ends. Germline loops: CDR1 SGHRS, CDR2 YFSETQ. The CDR3 contains 14 residues. CDR3 amino acids: CASSLEGAYNEQFF. CDR3 in DNA: TGCGCCAGCAGCTTGGAGGGGGCCTACAATGAGCAGTTCTTC.

The gene calls are TRBV5-8 and TRBJ2-1, with D perhaps matching TRBD1 (6 bases). The V and J ends lost 5 bases and 10 bases respectively, with 16 bases between them. CDR1 is SGHTS, CDR2 YDEGEE, per germline. The CDR3 is 13 residues long. The CDR3 bases are TGTGCCAGCAGACCGACAGGCAGGAGCGAGCAGTTCTTC. It yields the protein CASRPTGRSEQFF. The full variable domain, its missing parts supplied by reference TRBV5-8 and TRBJ2-1, is EAGVTQSPTHLIKTRGQQATLRCSPISGHTSVYWYQQALGLGLQFLLWYDEGEERNRGNFPPRFSGRQFPNYSSELNVNALELEDSALYLCASRPTGRSEQFFGPGTRLTVL.

The genes are TRBV9 and TRBJ2-7; D uncertain. Germline assignment: CDR1 SGDLS and CDR2 YYNGEE. The V and J ends lost 4 bases and 5 bases respectively, with 16 bases between them. CDR3 size: 14 residues. The CDR3 protein is CASSPHVGTHEQYF. In nucleotides, the CDR3 is TGTGCCAGCAGCCCCCACGTGGGAACCCACGAGCAGTACTTC.

This clone came up a few times. The chain links TRBV21-1 to TRBJ1-5; the table's D gene call, TRBD1, was not cross checked with the DNA. TRBV21-1 is classified as a pseudogene. This CDR3 contains 21 residues. CDR3 amino acids: CASSNNFTHRDRESSNQPQHF. In nucleotides, the CDR3 is TGTGCCAGCAGCAATAACTTCACCCATCGGGACAGGGAATCTAGCAATCAGCCCCAGCATTTT.

This chain uses TRBV7-8 with TRBJ2-2; 7 bases align to TRBD2. The CDR3 totals 15 residues. V dropped 6 bases and J dropped 1; count of bases not matched to a gene: 5. The germline CDR1 and CDR2 sequences are SGHVS and FQNEAQ. The CDR3 sequence: CASRSWGGNTGELFF. The DNA for the CDR3 is TGTGCCAGCAGATCCTGGGGGGGGAACACCGGGGAGCTGTTTTTT.

The chain couples TRBV7-2 to TRBJ2-1; 7 nucleotides align to TRBD2. V lost 2 bases and J lost 0; bases outside the gene matches: 4. The germline V gene encodes CDR1 SGHTA and CDR2 FQGNSA. The CDR3 totals 16 residues. The CDR3 loop reads CASSLRRESSYNEQFF. The CDR3 bases are TGTGCCAGCAGCTTACGGCGGGAGAGCTCCTACAATGAGCAGTTCTTC.

This chain uses TRBV4-2 with TRBJ1-2; TRBD1 is a possible D gene (5 bases). Deletions cut 1 base from V and 7 bases from J, with 16 bases between. The CDR3 totals 15 residues. CDR1 is LGHNA, CDR2 YNFKEQ, per germline. The CDR3 spells CASSQGLRVPSGYTF. CDR3 coding DNA: TGTGCCAGCAGCCAAGGTCTCAGGGTCCCTTCTGGCTACACCTTC.

The chain recombines TRBV27 with TRBJ2-1; 12 bases match TRBD2. The CDR3 totals 19 residues. Germline CDR1 reads MNHEY; CDR2 reads SMNVEV (reference sequence). The junction had 17 bases not matched to a gene; V was cut back by 5 bases and J by 6 bases. The CDR3, as DNA: TGTGCCAGCAGTCTACTAGGACTAGCGGGAAAAGTGGGAAGCAATGAGCAGTTCTTC. Its protein is CASSLLGLAGKVGSNEQFF.

The chain carries TRBV19 and TRBJ2-4; D is unclear. The CDR3 runs to 18 residues. Germline V lookup: CDR1 LNHDA, CDR2 SQIVND (reference sequence). V lost 2 bases, J lost 0 bases, and 17 bases lay in between. Here the CDR3 DNA reads TGTGCCAGTAGTATATCGGGCGGTGCAGTAGTAGCCAAAAACATTCAGTACTTC. It specifies CASSISGGAVVAKNIQYF.

This chain links TRBV5-5 with TRBJ2-7; no reliable D call. This CDR3 comprises 13 residues. CDR1 and CDR2 from the germline V gene are SGHKS and YYEKEE (reference sequence). Trimming removed 4 bases at V and 7 bases at J, with 15 bases between. Here the CDR3 reads CASSRRAPSEQYF. CDR3 nucleotide sequence: TGTGCCAGCAGCCGGCGTGCCCCCTCGGAGCAGTACTTC. Drawing the rest from reference TRBV5-5 and TRBJ2-7, the complete variable domain is DAGVTQSPTHLIKTRGQQVTLRCSPISGHKSVSWYQQVLGQGPQFIFQYYEKEERGRGNFPDRFSARQFPNYSSELNVNALLLGDSALYLCASSRRAPSEQYFGPGTRLTVT.

The chain uses TRBV19 and TRBJ2-2; no clear D gene. Trimming removed 5 bases from V and 4 bases from J, with 26 bases in between. This CDR3 has 19 residues. Germline V gives CDR1 LNHDA, CDR2 SQIVND (reference sequence). DNA for the CDR3: TGTGCCAGTAGTTTAAAACGGGTGGCAGACGCCACGAGCACCGGGGAGCTGTTTTTT. Its protein product is CASSLKRVADATSTGELFF. The whole variable domain, remainder taken from reference TRBV19 and TRBJ2-2, is DGGITQSPKYLFRKEGQNVTLSCEQNLNHDAMYWYRQDPGQGLRLIYYSQIVNDFQKGDIAEGYSVSREKKESFPLTVTSAQKNPTAFYLCASSLKRVADATSTGELFFGEGSRLTVL.

This clone appeared a single time. The rearrangement joins TRBV28 to TRBJ2-1, with D perhaps TRBD1 (5 bases). Trimming took 4 bases from V and 0 from J, leaving 13 bases between them. Germline CDR1 MDHEN, CDR2 SYDVKM. The CDR3 spans 16 residues. The CDR3 sequence: CASSSPDQGSYNEQFF. CDR3 sequence (DNA): TGTGCCAGCAGTTCCCCGGACCAGGGCTCCTACAATGAGCAGTTCTTC.

The chain couples TRBV14 to TRBJ2-3; 7 nucleotides align to TRBD2. The CDR3 sequence is 14 residues long. Germline loops: CDR1 SGHDN, CDR2 FVKESK. The V segment lost 3 bases and the J segment 5 bases; nucleotides outside the gene matches: 5. The DNA of the CDR3 is TGTGCCAGCAGCCAGGGAGGGCCCGTAGATACGCAGTATTTT. Encoded protein: CASSQGGPVDTQYF.

The V call is TRBV6-5, the J call TRBJ2-7, with D maybe TRBD1 (6 bases). CDR3 length equals 13 residues. Germline V lookup: CDR1 MNHEY, CDR2 SVGAGI. The germline V and J ends were trimmed by 2 bases and 6 bases, with 11 bases remaining between them. The CDR3 reads CASSYRDTGEQYF. DNA for the CDR3: TGTGCCAGCAGTTACCGGGACACCGGCGAGCAGTACTTC.

This chain connects TRBV19 to TRBJ2-5; perhaps D is TRBD1 or TRBD2 (5 bases each). The germline CDR1 and CDR2 sequences are LNHDA and SQIVND (reference sequence). Trimming pared 4 bases from V and 5 bases from J, leaving 20 bases between. The CDR3 contains 16 residues. The CDR3 nucleotides are TGTGCCAGTAGTAGGGGGATTGGCCCGCCCAAGGAGACCCAGTACTTC. Protein product: CASSRGIGPPKETQYF.

The CDR3 here is CASSGGLSNNQPQHF. The CDR3 DNA is TGTGCCAGCTCAGGAGGCCTGTCAAACAATCAGCCCCAGCATTTT. The rearrangement links TRBV18 to TRBJ1-5, with D hard to call. Germline CDR1 KGHSH, CDR2 LQKENI. The CDR3 runs to 15 residues. V was clipped by 5 bases and J by 3 bases, with 14 bases between them. Full variable domain (rest looked up from reference TRBV18 and TRBJ1-5): NAGVMQNPRHLVRRRGQEARLRCSPMKGHSHVYWYRQLPEEGLKFMVYLQKENIIDESGMPKERFSAEFPKEGPSILRIQQVVRGDSAAYFCASSGGLSNNQPQHFGDGTRLSIL.